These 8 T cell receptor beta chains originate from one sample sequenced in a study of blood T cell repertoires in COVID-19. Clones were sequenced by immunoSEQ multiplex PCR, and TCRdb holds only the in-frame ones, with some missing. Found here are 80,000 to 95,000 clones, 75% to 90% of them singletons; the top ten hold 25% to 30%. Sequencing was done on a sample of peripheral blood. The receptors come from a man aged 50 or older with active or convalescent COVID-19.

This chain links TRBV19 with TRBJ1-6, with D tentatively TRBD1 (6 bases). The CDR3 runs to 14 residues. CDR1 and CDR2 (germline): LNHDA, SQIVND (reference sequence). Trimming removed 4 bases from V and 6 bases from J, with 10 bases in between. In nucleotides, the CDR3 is TGTGCCAGTAGTAGCGGGGGCGCTAATTCACCCCTCCACTTT. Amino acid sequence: CASSSGGANSPLHF.

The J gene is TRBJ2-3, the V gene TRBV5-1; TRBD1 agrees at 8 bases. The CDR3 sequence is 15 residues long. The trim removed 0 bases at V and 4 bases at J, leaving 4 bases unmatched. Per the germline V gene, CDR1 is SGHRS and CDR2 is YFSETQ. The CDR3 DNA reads TGCGCCAGCAGCTTGGATGGACAGGGACCAGATACGCAGTATTTT. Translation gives CASSLDGQGPDTQYF.

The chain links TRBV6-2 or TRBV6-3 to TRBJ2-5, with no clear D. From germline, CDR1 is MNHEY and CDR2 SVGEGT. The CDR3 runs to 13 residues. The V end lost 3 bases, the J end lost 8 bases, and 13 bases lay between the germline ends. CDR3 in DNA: TGTGCCAGCAGTTATCTGGAGATTAGTACCCAGTACTTC. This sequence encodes CASSYLEISTQYF.

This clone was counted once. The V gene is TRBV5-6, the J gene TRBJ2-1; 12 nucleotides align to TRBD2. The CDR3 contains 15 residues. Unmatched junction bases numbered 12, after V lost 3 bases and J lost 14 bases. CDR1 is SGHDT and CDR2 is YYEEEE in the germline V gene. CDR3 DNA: TGTGCCAGCAGCTCGCCGGGACTAGCGGGTCAAAGGGAGTTCTTC. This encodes CASSSPGLAGQREFF.

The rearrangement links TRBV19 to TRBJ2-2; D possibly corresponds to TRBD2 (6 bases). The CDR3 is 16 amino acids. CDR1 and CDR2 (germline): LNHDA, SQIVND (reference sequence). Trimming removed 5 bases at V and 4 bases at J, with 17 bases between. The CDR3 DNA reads TGTGCCAGTAGTCACACTGGGACTCAGGGCACCGGGGAGCTGTTTTTT. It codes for CASSHTGTQGTGELFF.

CDR3 loop: CAISTGGRGTEAFF. Here the CDR3 DNA reads TGTGCCATCAGTACAGGGGGCCGTGGCACTGAAGCTTTCTTT. The rearrangement links TRBV10-3 to TRBJ1-1, with TRBD1 matching 9 bases. V was clipped by 5 bases and J by 4 bases; unmatched bases: 5. Germline V gives CDR1 ENHRY, CDR2 SYGVKD. There are 14 residues in the CDR3.

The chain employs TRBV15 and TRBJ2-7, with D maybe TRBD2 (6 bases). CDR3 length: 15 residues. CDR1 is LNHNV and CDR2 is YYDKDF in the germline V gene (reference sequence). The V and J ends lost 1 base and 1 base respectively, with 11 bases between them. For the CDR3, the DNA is TGTGCCACCAGCAGAGTGCCGGAGGGATCCTACGAGCAGTACTTC. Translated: CATSRVPEGSYEQYF.

The DNA of the CDR3 is TGTGCCAGTAAGGAGGGGCCTAATTCACCCCTCCACTTT. Translation gives CASKEGPNSPLHF. V is TRBV19 and J is TRBJ1-6; tentative D call: TRBD1 (5 bases). CDR1 LNHDA and CDR2 SQIVND come from the germline V gene (reference sequence). The CDR3 covers 13 residues. V gave up 7 bases and J gave up 6 bases, with 10 bases separating them.